This TCR beta chain comes out of a study of T cells in Graves' hyperthyroidism and ophthalmopathy. Across the whole study: Peripheral blood sampling occurred at initial diagnosis, before any treatment. Broader study findings: Appearing also in blood were most of the thyroid clonotypes expanded above 0.001. Separation of ophthalmopathy from stable hyperthyroidism was achieved by a 13 V-J model.

This clonotype was picked up many times. As yet, its antigen is unknown. Amplified TCR beta CDR3 regions derived from RNA transcripts. Using the HTBI primer set, a first-round RT-PCR was run on the TCR CDR3. MiXCR, applied by TCRdb to the multiplex PCR reads, yields one record per CDR3 protein. Of around 350,000 distinct CDR3 sequences listed, less than 15% are singletons. The CDR3 consists of 13 residues. Trimming took off 8 bases at V and 1 base at J, with 9 bases between the two ends. Germline CDR1 MNHNS, CDR2 SASEGT. The V gene is TRBV6-1, the J gene TRBJ1-5; D perhaps matches TRBD1 (5 bases). The sequence came from a woman between 18 and 29 years old with Graves' hyperthyroidism. The sample taken for sequencing was blood. CDR3 in amino acids: CASGAGSNQPQHF. In DNA, the CDR3 is TGTGCCAGCGGGGCAGGAAGCAATCAGCCCCAGCATTTT.